The rows below give T cell receptor beta chains drawn from one sample of a study of blood T cells in healthy people across ages. TCRdb recomputed calls from the 5' RACE reads with MiXCR, one row per CDR3 protein. The table shows a few hundred thousand distinct CDR3 sequences, with 45% to 65% occurring only once. Specimen: blood. The receptors originated from a man aged 55 to 70 in good health. The CDR3 runs from the conserved cysteine through the conserved F or W. D genes are given only for firm matches. Only part of the rows carry a size: once, few, many, or a class if the clone is expanded.

NA	TRBV11-2	TRBJ2-4	few	CASSTSGVNIQYF	TGTGCCAGCAGCACCTCGGGGGTGAACATTCAGTACTTC
NA	TRBV5-1	TRBJ1-1	NA	CASSPLQAAAAFF	TGCGCCAGCAGCCCGCTCCAGGCCGCGGCAGCTTTCTTT
NA	TRBV29-1	TRBJ2-7	NA	CSVEKPGEQYF	TGCAGCGTTGAGAAGCCGGGGGAGCAGTACTTC
NA	TRBV27	TRBJ2-7	NA	CASSASGAGEQYF	TGTGCCAGCAGCGCTTCGGGGGCAGGCGAGCAGTACTTC
NA	TRBV4-3	TRBJ2-3	NA	CASSHTQGLRVTDTQYF	TGCGCCAGCAGCCACACACAGGGATTACGGGTGACAGATACGCAGTATTTT
TRBD2	TRBV5-1	TRBJ2-5	NA	CASSVTSGSKETQYF	TGCGCCAGCAGCGTTACTAGCGGGAGTAAAGAGACCCAGTACTTC
NA	TRBV25-1	TRBJ2-7	NA	CASMGQGIGEQYF	TGTGCCAGCATGGGGCAGGGGATAGGGGAGCAGTACTTC
NA	TRBV28	TRBJ2-7	NA	CASSTVQGYEQYF	TGTGCCAGCAGTACTGTACAGGGCTACGAGCAGTACTTC
TRBD1	TRBV6-2/TRBV6-3	TRBJ2-3	NA	CASTQGVGTDTQYF	TGTGCCAGCACCCAGGGGGTAGGCACAGATACGCAGTATTTT
TRBD1	TRBV3-1	TRBJ2-3	NA	CACSQDRDFTDTQYF	TGTGCCTGCAGCCAAGACAGGGATTTCACAGATACGCAGTATTTT
NA	TRBV7-2	TRBJ2-3	NA	CASSLVAGNTYF	TGTGCCAGCAGCTTAGTCGCGGGAAATACGTATTTT
TRBD2	TRBV20-1	TRBJ2-1	NA	CSASPLAGSYNEQFF	TGCAGTGCGAGTCCCCTAGCGGGCTCCTACAATGAGCAGTTCTTC
TRBD1	TRBV29-1	TRBJ2-7	few	CSVEGPFDRDTYEQYF	TGCAGCGTTGAAGGCCCCTTCGACAGGGATACCTACGAGCAGTACTTC
NA	TRBV6-2/TRBV6-3	TRBJ2-2	NA	CASRTRTNTGELFF	TGTGCCAGCAGGACACGGACGAACACCGGGGAGCTGTTTTTT
NA	TRBV6-1	TRBJ2-3	once	CASSQTGSQFDTQYF	TGTGCCAGCAGCCAAACAGGGTCTCAGTTTGATACGCAGTATTTT
NA	TRBV28	TRBJ2-7	NA	CASSEGVHEQYF	TGTGCCAGCAGCGAGGGAGTCCACGAGCAGTACTTC
NA	TRBV6-6	TRBJ2-4	NA	CASSHTGEGAKNIQYF	TGTGCCAGCAGTCACACAGGGGAGGGGGCCAAAAACATTCAGTACTTC
TRBD1	TRBV10-3	TRBJ2-1	NA	CAISRTGDGGNEQFF	TGTGCCATCAGTCGCACAGGGGATGGAGGCAATGAGCAGTTCTTC
NA	TRBV27	TRBJ2-3	NA	CASSAYGGTQYF	TGTGCCAGCAGTGCCTACGGGGGTACGCAGTATTTT
NA	TRBV20-1	TRBJ2-7	many	CSARSTPGTPYEQYF	TGCAGTGCTAGATCAACACCCGGGACCCCCTACGAGCAGTACTTC
NA	TRBV12-3/TRBV12-4	TRBJ2-5	once	CASSRGRAWETQYF	TGTGCCAGCAGCAGAGGCCGTGCCTGGGAGACCCAGTACTTC
TRBD2	TRBV7-8	TRBJ2-3	NA	CASSLGTSGRRDTQYF	TGTGCCAGCAGCCTTGGGACTAGCGGGAGAAGAGATACGCAGTATTTT
NA	TRBV5-6	TRBJ2-3	NA	CANSFEGQTTDTQYF	TGTGCCAACAGCTTCGAAGGACAGACTACAGATACGCAGTATTTT
TRBD2	TRBV10-3	TRBJ2-1	few	CAISEEVGTSGRVGQFF	TGTGCCATCAGTGAGGAAGTAGGGACTAGCGGGAGAGTGGGTCAGTTCTTC
TRBD1	TRBV7-2	TRBJ1-5	NA	CASSLATGGNQPQHF	TGTGCCAGCAGCTTAGCAACAGGGGGGAATCAGCCCCAGCATTTT
TRBD1	TRBV4-2	TRBJ1-2	NA	CASSQRDSYGYTF	TGTGCCAGCAGCCAAAGGGACAGCTATGGCTACACCTTC
NA	TRBV7-2	TRBJ2-1	once	CASSLVGVSVNNEQFF	TGTGCCAGCAGCTTAGTAGGAGTTTCGGTGAACAATGAGCAGTTCTTC
NA	TRBV7-2	TRBJ1-4	NA	CASSLRSQTEKLFF	TGTGCCAGCAGCCTGCGATCGCAAACAGAAAAACTGTTTTTT
NA	TRBV7-2	TRBJ1-2	few	CARQSTERGYGYTF	TGTGCCAGACAGTCGACGGAGCGAGGCTATGGCTACACCTTC
NA	TRBV25-1	TRBJ1-1	NA	CASTLGPLTEAFF	TGTGCCAGCACTCTCGGACCGCTCACTGAAGCTTTCTTT
NA	TRBV21-1	TRBJ2-7	NA	CASFPRQPRIISTYEQYF	TGTGCCAGCTTTCCCCGACAGCCACGGATAATTTCAACCTACGAGCAGTACTTC
NA	TRBV7-8	TRBJ2-5	many	CASSFGWETQYF	TGTGCCAGCAGCTTCGGTTGGGAGACCCAGTACTTC
NA	TRBV10-2	TRBJ1-6	NA	CASSESRGLNNSPLHF	TGCGCCAGCAGTGAATCAAGGGGGTTGAATAATTCACCCCTCCACTTT
NA	TRBV20-1	TRBJ2-4	NA	CSANSLAKNIQYF	TGCAGTGCTAACTCACTGGCCAAAAACATTCAGTACTTC
NA	TRBV20-1	TRBJ2-1	NA	CSATSRGVGGSYNEQFF	TGCAGTGCCACTTCCCGAGGGGTAGGGGGCTCCTACAATGAGCAGTTCTTC
NA	TRBV10-2	TRBJ2-7	few	CASSNQYEQYF	TGCGCCAGCAGTAACCAATACGAGCAGTACTTC
NA	TRBV29-1	TRBJ2-1	NA	CSGDRWNEQFF	TGCAGCGGTGATCGTTGGAATGAGCAGTTCTTC